The next 9 T cell receptor beta chains were all read from a single sample in a study of T-cell reconstitution after alpha-beta-depleted transplantation in children. Construction of the TCRbeta library involved unique molecular identifiers. MiXCR, applied by TCRdb to the PCR reads, yields one record per CDR3 protein. The data show approximately 510,000 distinct CDR3 sequences, around 16% seen once. The source was PBMCs from the stem cell graft donor, collected from the stem cell graft. The receptor set was obtained from a human donor who donated a stem cell graft to a child with acute lymphoblastic leukemia.

This chain connects TRBV20-1 to TRBJ2-1, with D perhaps assigned TRBD1 or TRBD2 (6 bases each). The CDR3 has 13 residues. V dropped 0 bases and J dropped 8 bases, with 11 bases sitting between them. The germline V gene has CDR1 DFQATT and CDR2 SNEGSKA (reference sequence). CDR3 nucleotide sequence: TGCAGTGCTAGAGACTGGGGGGCTGATGAGCAGTTCTTC. Translating gives CSARDWGADEQFF.

J is TRBJ2-5 and V is TRBV29-1; D unclear. Germline CDR1 reads SQVTM; CDR2 reads ANQGSEA. V was pared by 7 bases and J by 5 bases, with 14 bases between. CDR3 length: 12 amino acids. DNA of the CDR3: TGCAGCGCCGGTGGCTTATGGGAGACCCAGTACTTC. Protein sequence: CSAGGLWETQYF. Full variable domain (remainder filled in from reference TRBV29-1 and TRBJ2-5): SAVISQKPSRDICQRGTSLTIQCQVDSQVTMMFWYRQQPGQSLTLIATANQGSEATYESGFVIDKFPISRPNLTFSTLTVSNMSPEDSSIYLCSAGGLWETQYFGPGTRLLVL.

The chain joins TRBV20-1 to TRBJ2-5, with a weak D call TRBD1 (6 bases). The CDR3 sequence is 12 residues long. V was shortened by 7 bases and J by 2 bases, with 11 bases between the two germline ends. Germline V CDR1 and CDR2: DFQATT, SNEGSKA (reference sequence). CDR3 region: CSVRDTQETQYF. The CDR3 DNA is TGCAGTGTTAGGGACACACAAGAGACCCAGTACTTC.

A few counts support this clonotype. The V and J genes are TRBV20-1 and TRBJ1-3; 8 positions agree with TRBD1. The V segment lost 4 bases and the J segment 2 bases; nucleotides outside the gene matches: 1. CDR1 DFQATT and CDR2 SNEGSKA come from the germline V gene (reference sequence). CDR3 length equals 13 residues. CDR3 bases: TGCAGTGCTAAGACAGGGGCTGGAAACACCATATATTTT. Residues: CSAKTGAGNTIYF.

This chain connects TRBV5-5 to TRBJ2-4; 7 bases match TRBD1. This CDR3 is 15 amino acids long. With 5 bases clipped from V and 0 bases from J, the junction kept 5 bases outside the gene matches. Germline V gives CDR1 SGHKS, CDR2 YYEKEE (reference sequence). The CDR3 reads CASSFTGAAKNIQYF. Written as DNA, the CDR3 is TGTGCCAGCAGTTTTACAGGGGCAGCCAAAAACATTCAGTACTTC.

The V and J genes are TRBV12-3 or TRBV12-4 and TRBJ2-3; 9 bases are shared with TRBD2. V gave up 7 bases and J gave up 2 bases; unmatched junction bases: 7. The CDR3 length is 15 residues. The CDR3 is CASTSTGLATDTQYF. The DNA for the CDR3 is TGTGCCAGCACCTCCACGGGACTAGCCACAGATACGCAGTATTTT.

The J gene is TRBJ1-4, the V gene TRBV11-2; 9 nucleotides match TRBD1. The CDR3 runs 15 residues. The trim removed 5 bases at V and 8 bases at J, leaving 9 bases unmatched. Per germline, CDR1 SGHAT and CDR2 FQNNGV. The CDR3 loop reads CASSPSRTGDEKLFF. CDR3 nucleotides: TGTGCCAGCAGCCCCTCGAGGACAGGGGACGAAAAACTGTTTTTT.

In its sample, this clonotype was seen a few times. The chain has TRBV18 and TRBJ1-5, with 8 bases identical to TRBD1. V shed 5 bases and J 5 bases; nucleotides not matched to a gene: 5. Germline-derived CDR1 and CDR2 are KGHSH and LQKENI. The CDR3 has 14 residues. CDR3 in DNA: TGTGCCAGCTCAGGACAGGGTTCTGATCAGCCCCAGCATTTT. This sequence encodes CASSGQGSDQPQHF.

The chain has TRBV19 and TRBJ1-4; perhaps TRBD1 as D (5 bases). CDR3 length equals 14 residues. Germline CDR1 LNHDA, CDR2 SQIVND (reference sequence). Trimming cost V 6 bases and J 4 bases, with 12 bases left between them. The CDR3 region is CASSPGRFNEKLFF. The DNA for the CDR3 is TGTGCCAGTAGCCCGGGACGATTTAATGAAAAACTGTTTTTT.